This T cell receptor beta chain was sequenced in a study of a mutant IDH1 vaccine in newly diagnosed glioma (dated by TCRdb to 2020 to 2023). For the wider study: In the chemotherapy-containing groups, vaccination started alongside temozolomide cycles, whereas in patients who had radiotherapy alone it started 4-6 weeks after radiotherapy. Of the roughly 34 treated patients, approximately 62% were male and approximately 38% were female, and the mean age was around 40 years. Before enrollment, most patients had been given radiochemotherapy with temozolomide as standard therapy, while the rest had received either radiotherapy alone or temozolomide alone. The week-35 safety follow-up was designated visit V12, and the week-47 end of study was designated visit V13. Peripheral blood was drawn at six visits: V03 (baseline), V05, V07, V10, V12 and V13. Longitudinal TCRB deep sequencing was performed for some 25 treated patients wherever samples were available for exploratory analyses.

In the germline V gene, CDR1 corresponds to SGHRS and CDR2 to YFSETQ. Trimming leaves V shorter by 1 base and J shorter by 1 base, with the junction holding 11 bases beyond the gene matches. The CDR3 has 17 amino acids, counting the end cysteine and phenylalanine. Solely the CDR3 DNA is kept, with 51 bases framed from the first base. As regards this clone: The antigen this receptor binds is unknown. Base-call qualities are not available, and no considerably larger clone is one nucleotide away.

The library came from the immunoSEQ multiplex PCR assay. Following the manufacturer's protocol, the hsTCRB Kit was used to amplify rearranged TCR beta chain sequences. An Illumina MiSeq was used to sequence the TCRB libraries. Under the source paper's analysis protocol: The proprietary platform of the kit vendor was used for demultiplexing, trimming and gene mapping. TCRdb retrieved this table from immuneACCESS and kept in-frame rearrangements only. Not all clones are present; in checked studies, unresolved V genes account for under half, and no reason is known for the remainder. V and J calls and clone size are those listed in that table; D and trimming were worked out from the DNA. Within this sample are 50,000 to 70,000 clones, with over 80% of them counted one time only. The ten largest account for over 2.5% of the sample. Broader findings and caveats from the paper: Pseudoprogression seemed to be unrelated to changes in the top peripheral T cell clonotypes found by TCRB sequencing. Vaccine-induced immune responses across multiple MHC alleles were detected in roughly 94% of patients. According to the authors, sample limitations meant that analyses of patient blood samples could not be reproduced. Availability determined which PBMC samples were chosen for TCRB deep sequencing.

The time point label, read with the paper, signifies: week 47, end of study. Every vaccine dose consisted of 300 ug of a 20-mer mutant IDH1 peptide in Montanide, administered subcutaneously together with topical imiquimod. Patients were given eight vaccinations, in weeks 1, 3, 5, 7, 11, 15, 19 and 23, which matched visits V03 through V10. Newly diagnosed WHO grade 3 or 4 IDH1-mutant astrocytomas showing loss of nuclear ATRX were present in the donors. The samples were drawn from NOA16, a multicentre, single-arm, open-label phase I trial in Germany that tested a mutant IDH1 peptide vaccine in humans for the first time. Genomic DNA for TCRB sequencing was isolated from EDTA blood with the DNeasy Blood and Tissue Kit.

The TCR sequence derives from a woman aged 50 to 60 with glioma. Source: PBMCs, taken from a glioma patient whose treatment included an IDH1 peptide vaccine. The rearrangement combines TRBV5-1 with TRBJ2-7; TRBD2 matches 7 bases in the middle. The nucleotides read TGCGCCAGCAGCTTGTCGGGCGGGGGACGGTCATCCTACGAGCAGTACTTC. This codes for CASSLSGGGRSSYEQYF.